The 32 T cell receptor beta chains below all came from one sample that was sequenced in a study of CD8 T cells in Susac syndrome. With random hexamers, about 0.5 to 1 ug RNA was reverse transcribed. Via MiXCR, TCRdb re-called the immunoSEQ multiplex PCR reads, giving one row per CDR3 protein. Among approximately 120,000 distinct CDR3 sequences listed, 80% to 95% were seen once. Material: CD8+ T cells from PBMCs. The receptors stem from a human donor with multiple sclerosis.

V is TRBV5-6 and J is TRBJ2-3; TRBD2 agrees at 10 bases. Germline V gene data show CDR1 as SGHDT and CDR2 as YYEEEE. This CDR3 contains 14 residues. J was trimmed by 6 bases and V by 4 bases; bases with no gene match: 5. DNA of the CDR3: TGTGCCAGCAGCGGGACTAGCGCGTCGGATACGCAGTATTTT. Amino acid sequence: CASSGTSASDTQYF.

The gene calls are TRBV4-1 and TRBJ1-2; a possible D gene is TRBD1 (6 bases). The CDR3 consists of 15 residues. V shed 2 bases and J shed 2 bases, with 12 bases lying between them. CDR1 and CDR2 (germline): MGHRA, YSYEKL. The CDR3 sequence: CASSQYRVGNYGYTF. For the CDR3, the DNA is TGCGCCAGCAGCCAATACAGGGTAGGGAACTATGGCTACACCTTC.

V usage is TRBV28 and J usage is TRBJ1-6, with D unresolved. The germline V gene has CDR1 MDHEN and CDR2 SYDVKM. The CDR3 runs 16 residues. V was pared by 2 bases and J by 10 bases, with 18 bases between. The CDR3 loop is CASSLREWGSKSPLHF. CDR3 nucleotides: TGTGCCAGCAGTTTAAGGGAATGGGGATCGAAATCACCCCTCCACTTT.

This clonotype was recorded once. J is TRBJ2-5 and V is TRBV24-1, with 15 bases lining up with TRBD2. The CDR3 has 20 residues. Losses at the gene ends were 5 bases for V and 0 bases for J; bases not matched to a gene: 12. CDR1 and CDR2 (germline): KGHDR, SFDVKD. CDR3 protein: CATSGPDGLAGGLYQETQYF. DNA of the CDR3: TGTGCCACCAGTGGGCCCGACGGACTAGCGGGGGGGCTGTACCAAGAGACCCAGTACTTC.

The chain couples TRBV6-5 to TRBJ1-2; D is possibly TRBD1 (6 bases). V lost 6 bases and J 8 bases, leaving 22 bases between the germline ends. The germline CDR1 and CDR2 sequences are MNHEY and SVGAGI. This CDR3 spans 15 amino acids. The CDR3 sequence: CASRGLGAKLRGYTF. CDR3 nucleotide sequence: TGTGCCAGCAGAGGATTGGGGGCTAAATTGAGGGGCTACACCTTC.

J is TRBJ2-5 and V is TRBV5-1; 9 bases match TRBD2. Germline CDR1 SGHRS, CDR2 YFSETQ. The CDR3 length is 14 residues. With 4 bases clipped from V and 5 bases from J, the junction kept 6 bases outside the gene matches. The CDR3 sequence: CASSPRGGGETQYF. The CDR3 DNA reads TGCGCCAGCAGCCCGCGGGGGGGCGGTGAGACCCAGTACTTC.

The CDR3 loop is CATSDETAGNTGELFF. The CDR3 bases are TGTGCCACCAGTGACGAAACAGCTGGTAACACCGGGGAGCTGTTTTTT. The chain employs TRBV24-1 and TRBJ2-2; D gene uncertain. This CDR3 has 16 residues. Trimming cost V 4 bases and J 2 bases, with 13 bases left between them. The germline V gene encodes CDR1 KGHDR and CDR2 SFDVKD.

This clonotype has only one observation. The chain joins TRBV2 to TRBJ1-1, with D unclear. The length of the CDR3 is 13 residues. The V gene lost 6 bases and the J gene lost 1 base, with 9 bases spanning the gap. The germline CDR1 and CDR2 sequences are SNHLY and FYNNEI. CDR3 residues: CASRTLQNTEAFF. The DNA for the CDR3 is TGTGCCAGCAGAACCCTACAGAACACTGAAGCTTTCTTT.

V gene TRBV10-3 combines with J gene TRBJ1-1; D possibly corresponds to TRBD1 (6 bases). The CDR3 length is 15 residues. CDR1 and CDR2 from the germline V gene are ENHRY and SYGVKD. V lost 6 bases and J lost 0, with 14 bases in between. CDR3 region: CAISGDRSLNTEAFF. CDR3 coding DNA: TGTGCCATCAGCGGCGACAGGTCCCTGAACACTGAAGCTTTCTTT.

CDR3 sequence reads: CASSQGLTYEQYF. The DNA for the CDR3 is TGTGCCAGCTCCCAGGGGCTAACCTACGAGCAGTACTTC. The chain links TRBV7-8 to TRBJ2-7; D may be TRBD1 (6 bases). The CDR3 spans 13 residues. The germline V and J ends were trimmed by 8 bases and 2 bases, with 13 bases remaining between them. Germline V CDR1 and CDR2: SGHVS, FQNEAQ.

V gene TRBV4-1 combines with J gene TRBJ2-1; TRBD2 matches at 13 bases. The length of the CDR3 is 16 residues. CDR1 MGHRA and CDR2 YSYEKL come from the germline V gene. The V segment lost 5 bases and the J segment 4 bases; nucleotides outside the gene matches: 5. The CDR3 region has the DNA TGCGCCAGCAGCGAGGGGACTAGCGGGATGTACAATGAGCAGTTCTTC. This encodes CASSEGTSGMYNEQFF.

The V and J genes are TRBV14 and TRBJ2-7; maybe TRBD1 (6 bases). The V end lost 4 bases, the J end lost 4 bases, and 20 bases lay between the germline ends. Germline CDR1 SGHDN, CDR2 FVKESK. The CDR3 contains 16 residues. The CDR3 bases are TGTGCCAGCAGCCGGATGAATACAGGGATCAATTACGAGCAGTACTTC. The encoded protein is CASSRMNTGINYEQYF.

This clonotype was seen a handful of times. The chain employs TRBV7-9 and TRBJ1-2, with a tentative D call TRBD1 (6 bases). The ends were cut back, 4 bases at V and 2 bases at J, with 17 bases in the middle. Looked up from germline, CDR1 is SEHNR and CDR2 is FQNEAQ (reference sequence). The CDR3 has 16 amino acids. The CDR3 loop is CASSSGTSTGNYGYTF. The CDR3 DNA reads TGTGCCAGCAGCTCCGGGACATCAACGGGGAACTATGGCTACACCTTC. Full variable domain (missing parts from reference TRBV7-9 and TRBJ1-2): DTGVSQNPRHKITKRGQNVTFRCDPISEHNRLYWYRQTLGQGPEFLTYFQNEAQLEKSRLLSDRFSAERPKGSFSTLEIQRTEQGDSAMYLCASSSGTSTGNYGYTFGSGTRLTVV.

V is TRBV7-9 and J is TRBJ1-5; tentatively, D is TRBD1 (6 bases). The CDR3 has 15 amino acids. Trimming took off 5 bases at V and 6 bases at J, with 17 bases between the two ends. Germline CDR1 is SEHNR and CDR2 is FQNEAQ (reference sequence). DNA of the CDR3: TGTGCCAGCAGCATCGGAGACAGGCAGGGTCAGCCCCAGCATTTT. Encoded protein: CASSIGDRQGQPQHF. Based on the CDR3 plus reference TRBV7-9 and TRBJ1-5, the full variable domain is DTGVSQNPRHKITKRGQNVTFRCDPISEHNRLYWYRQTLGQGPEFLTYFQNEAQLEKSRLLSDRFSAERPKGSFSTLEIQRTEQGDSAMYLCASSIGDRQGQPQHFGDGTRLSIL.

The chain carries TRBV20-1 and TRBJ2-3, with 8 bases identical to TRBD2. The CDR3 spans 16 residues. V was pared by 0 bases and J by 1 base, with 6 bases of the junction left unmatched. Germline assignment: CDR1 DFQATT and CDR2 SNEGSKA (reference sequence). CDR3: CSARDRTSRRTDTQYF. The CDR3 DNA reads TGCAGTGCTAGAGATAGGACTAGCAGACGCACAGATACGCAGTATTTT.

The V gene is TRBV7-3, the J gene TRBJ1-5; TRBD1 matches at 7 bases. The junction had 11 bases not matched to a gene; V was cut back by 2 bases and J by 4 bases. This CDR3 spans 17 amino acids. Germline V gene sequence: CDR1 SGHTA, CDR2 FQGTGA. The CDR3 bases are TGTGCCAGCAGCTTAGCTATTCGGACAGGTGAAAATCAGCCCCAGCATTTT. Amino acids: CASSLAIRTGENQPQHF.

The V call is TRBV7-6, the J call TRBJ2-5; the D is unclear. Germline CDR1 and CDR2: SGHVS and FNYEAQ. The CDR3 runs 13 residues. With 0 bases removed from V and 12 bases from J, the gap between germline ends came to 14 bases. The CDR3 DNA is TGTGCCAGCAGCTTAGCGACCGGCCGCCAGGAGTACTTC. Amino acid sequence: CASSLATGRQEYF.

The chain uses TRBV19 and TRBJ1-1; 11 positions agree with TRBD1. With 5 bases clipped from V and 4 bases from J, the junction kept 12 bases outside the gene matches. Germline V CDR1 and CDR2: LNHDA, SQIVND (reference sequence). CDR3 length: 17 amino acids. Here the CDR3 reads CASSVLRDRGLGTEAFF. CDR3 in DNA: TGTGCCAGTAGTGTCCTCCGGGACAGGGGGTTGGGCACTGAAGCTTTCTTT.

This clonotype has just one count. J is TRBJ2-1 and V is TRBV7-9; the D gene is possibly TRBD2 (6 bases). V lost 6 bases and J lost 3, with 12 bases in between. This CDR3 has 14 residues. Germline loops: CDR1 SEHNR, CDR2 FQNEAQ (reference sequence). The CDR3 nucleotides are TGTGCCAGCAGTGGGGGAGGAAACTACAATGAGCAGTTCTTC. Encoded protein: CASSGGGNYNEQFF.

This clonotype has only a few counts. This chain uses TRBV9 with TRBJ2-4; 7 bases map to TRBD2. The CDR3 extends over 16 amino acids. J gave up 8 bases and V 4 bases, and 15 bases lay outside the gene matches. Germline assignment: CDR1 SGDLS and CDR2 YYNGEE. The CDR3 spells CASSPQPRTGRDIQYF. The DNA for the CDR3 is TGTGCCAGCAGCCCCCAACCCCGGACTGGGAGGGACATTCAGTACTTC.

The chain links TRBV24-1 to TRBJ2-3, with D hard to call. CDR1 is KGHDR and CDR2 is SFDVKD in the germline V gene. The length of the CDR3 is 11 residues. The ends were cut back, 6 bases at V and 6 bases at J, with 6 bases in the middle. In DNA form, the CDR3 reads TGTGCCACCAGTTTTTCGGATACGCAGTATTTT. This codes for CATSFSDTQYF.

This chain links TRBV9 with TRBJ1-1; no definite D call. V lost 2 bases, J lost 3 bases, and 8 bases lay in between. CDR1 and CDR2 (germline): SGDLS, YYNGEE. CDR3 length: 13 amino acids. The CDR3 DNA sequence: TGTGCCAGCAGCGTTTCTGGGGACACTGAAGCTTTCTTT. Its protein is CASSVSGDTEAFF.

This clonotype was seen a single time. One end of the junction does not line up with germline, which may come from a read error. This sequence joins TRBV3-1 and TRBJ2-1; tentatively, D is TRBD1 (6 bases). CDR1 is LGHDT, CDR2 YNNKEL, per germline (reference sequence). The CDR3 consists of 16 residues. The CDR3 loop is CASSQGDWGPSEEQFF. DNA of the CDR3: TGTGCCAGCAGTCAAGGCGATTGGGGGCCCTCTGAAGAGCAGTTCTTC.

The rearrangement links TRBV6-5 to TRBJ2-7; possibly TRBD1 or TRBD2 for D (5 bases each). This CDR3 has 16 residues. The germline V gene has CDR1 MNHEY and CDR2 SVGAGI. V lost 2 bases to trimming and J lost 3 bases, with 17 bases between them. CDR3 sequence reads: CASSYEDSLGSYEQYF. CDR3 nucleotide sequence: TGTGCCAGCAGTTACGAAGACAGTTTAGGGAGCTACGAGCAGTACTTC.

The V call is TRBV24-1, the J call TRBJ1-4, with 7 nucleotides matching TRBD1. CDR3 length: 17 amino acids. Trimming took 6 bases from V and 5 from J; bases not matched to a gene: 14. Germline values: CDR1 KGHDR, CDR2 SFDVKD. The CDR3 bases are TGTGCCACCAGTAGCTCCGGACAGGCCGGCCGCAATGAAAAACTGTTTTTT. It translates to CATSSSGQAGRNEKLFF.

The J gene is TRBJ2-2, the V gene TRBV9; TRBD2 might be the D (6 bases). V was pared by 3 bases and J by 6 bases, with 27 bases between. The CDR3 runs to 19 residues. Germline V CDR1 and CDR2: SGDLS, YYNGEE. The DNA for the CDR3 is TGTGCCAGCAGCGATAGCGAGTGGGGGGAGTACAACACCGCCGGGGAGCTGTTTTTT. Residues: CASSDSEWGEYNTAGELFF.

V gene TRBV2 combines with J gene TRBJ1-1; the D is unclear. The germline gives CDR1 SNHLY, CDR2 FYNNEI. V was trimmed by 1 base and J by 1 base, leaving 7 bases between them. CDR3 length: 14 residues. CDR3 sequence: CASSEGRRNTEAFF. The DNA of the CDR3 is TGTGCCAGCAGTGAAGGGCGGAGGAACACTGAAGCTTTCTTT.

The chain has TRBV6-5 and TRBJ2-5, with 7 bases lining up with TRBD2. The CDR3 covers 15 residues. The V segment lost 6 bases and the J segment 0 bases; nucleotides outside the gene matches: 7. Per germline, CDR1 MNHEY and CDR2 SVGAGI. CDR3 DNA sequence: TGTGCCAGCAGCCGGGACTACACGTACCAAGAGACCCAGTACTTC. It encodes CASSRDYTYQETQYF.

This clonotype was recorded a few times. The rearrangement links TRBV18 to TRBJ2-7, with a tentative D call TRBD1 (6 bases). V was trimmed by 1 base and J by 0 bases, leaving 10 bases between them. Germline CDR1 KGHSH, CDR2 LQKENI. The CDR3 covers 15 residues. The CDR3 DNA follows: TGTGCCAGCTCACCACGGGGACACCCCTCCTACGAGCAGTACGTC. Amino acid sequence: CASSPRGHPSYEQYV.

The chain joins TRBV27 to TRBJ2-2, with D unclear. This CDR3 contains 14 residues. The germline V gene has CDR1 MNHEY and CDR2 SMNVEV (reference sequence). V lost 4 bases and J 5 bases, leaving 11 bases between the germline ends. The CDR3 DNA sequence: TGTGCCAGCAGTTCACTATACAGTACCGGGGAGCTGTTTTTT. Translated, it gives CASSSLYSTGELFF.

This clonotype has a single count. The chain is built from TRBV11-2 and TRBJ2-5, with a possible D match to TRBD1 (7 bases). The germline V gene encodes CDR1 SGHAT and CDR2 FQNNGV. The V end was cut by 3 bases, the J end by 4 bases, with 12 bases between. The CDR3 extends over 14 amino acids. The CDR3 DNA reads TGTGCCAGCAGCTTTCAGGGGGGTAGAGAGACCCAGTACTTC. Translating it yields CASSFQGGRETQYF.

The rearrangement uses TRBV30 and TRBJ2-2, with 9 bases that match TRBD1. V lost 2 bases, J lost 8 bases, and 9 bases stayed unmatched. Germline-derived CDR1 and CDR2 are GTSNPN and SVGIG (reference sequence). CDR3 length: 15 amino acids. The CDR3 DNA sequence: TGTGCCTGGAGTCTTCCGGGACAGGGTCGAGGGGAGCTGTTTTTT. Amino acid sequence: CAWSLPGQGRGELFF.